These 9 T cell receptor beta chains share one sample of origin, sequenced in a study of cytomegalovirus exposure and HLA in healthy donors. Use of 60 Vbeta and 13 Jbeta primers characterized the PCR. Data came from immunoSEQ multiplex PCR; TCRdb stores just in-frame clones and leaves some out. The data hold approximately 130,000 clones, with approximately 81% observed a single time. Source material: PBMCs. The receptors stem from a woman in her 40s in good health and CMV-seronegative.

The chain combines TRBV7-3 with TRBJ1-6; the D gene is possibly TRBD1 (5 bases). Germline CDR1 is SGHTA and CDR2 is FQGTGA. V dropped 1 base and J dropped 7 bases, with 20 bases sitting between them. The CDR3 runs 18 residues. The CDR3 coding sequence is TGTGCCAGCAGCTTAAGCGTTACGGTAGGCAGGGTGAATTCACCCCTCCACTTT. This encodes CASSLSVTVGRVNSPLHF. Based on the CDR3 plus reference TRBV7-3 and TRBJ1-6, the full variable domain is GAGVSQTPSNKVTEKGKYVELRCDPISGHTALYWYRQSLGQGPEFLIYFQGTGAADDSGLPNDRFFAVRPEGSVSTLKIQRTERGDSAVYLCASSLSVTVGRVNSPLHFGNGTRLTVT.

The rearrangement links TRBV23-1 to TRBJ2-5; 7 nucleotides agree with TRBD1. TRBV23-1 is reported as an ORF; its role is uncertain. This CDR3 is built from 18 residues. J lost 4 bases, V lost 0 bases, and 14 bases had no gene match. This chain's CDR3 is CASSQSKTGTAEIETQYF. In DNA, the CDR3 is TGCGCCAGCAGTCAATCGAAAACCGGGACAGCGGAGATAGAGACCCAGTACTTC.

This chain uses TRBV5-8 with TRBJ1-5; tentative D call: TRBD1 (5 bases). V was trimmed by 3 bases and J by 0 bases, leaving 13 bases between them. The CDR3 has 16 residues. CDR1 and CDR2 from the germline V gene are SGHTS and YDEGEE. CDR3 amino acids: CASSSREWYSNQPQHF. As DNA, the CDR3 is TGTGCCAGCAGCTCCAGGGAATGGTATAGCAATCAGCCCCAGCATTTT. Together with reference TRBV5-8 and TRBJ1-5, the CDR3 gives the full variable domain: EAGVTQSPTHLIKTRGQQATLRCSPISGHTSVYWYQQALGLGLQFLLWYDEGEERNRGNFPPRFSGRQFPNYSSELNVNALELEDSALYLCASSSREWYSNQPQHFGDGTRLSIL.

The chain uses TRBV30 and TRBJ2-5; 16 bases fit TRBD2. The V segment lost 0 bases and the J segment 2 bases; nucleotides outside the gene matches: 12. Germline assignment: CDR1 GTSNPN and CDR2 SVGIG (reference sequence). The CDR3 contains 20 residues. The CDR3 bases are TGTGCCTGGAGTGTAGCGACCCCGGGACTAGCGGGGGGGAGACAAGAGACCCAGTACTTC. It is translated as CAWSVATPGLAGGRQETQYF. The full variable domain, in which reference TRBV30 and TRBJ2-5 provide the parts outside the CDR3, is SQTIHQWPATLVQPVGSPLSLECTVEGTSNPNLYWYRQAAGRGLQLLFYSVGIGQISSEVPQNLSASRPQDRQFILSSKKLLLSDSGFYLCAWSVATPGLAGGRQETQYFGPGTRLLVL.

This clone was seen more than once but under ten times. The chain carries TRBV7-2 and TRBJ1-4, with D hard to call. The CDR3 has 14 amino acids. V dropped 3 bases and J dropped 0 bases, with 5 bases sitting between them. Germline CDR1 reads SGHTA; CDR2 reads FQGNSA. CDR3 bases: TGTGCCAGCAGCTTGCGGGCAACTAATGAAAAACTGTTTTTT. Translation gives CASSLRATNEKLFF.

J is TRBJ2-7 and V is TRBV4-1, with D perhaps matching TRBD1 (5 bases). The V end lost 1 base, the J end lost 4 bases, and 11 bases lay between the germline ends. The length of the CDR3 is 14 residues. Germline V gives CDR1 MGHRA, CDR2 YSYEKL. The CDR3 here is CASSQGRGSYEQYF. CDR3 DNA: TGCGCCAGCAGCCAAGGTAGGGGATCTTACGAGCAGTACTTC.

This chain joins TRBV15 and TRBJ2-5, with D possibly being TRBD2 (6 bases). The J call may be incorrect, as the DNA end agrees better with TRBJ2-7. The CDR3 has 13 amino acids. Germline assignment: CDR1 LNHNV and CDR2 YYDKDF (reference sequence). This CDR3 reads CATSSGSLREQYF. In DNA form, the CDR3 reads TGTGCCACCAGCAGCGGGAGTCTTCGCGAGCAGTACTTC.

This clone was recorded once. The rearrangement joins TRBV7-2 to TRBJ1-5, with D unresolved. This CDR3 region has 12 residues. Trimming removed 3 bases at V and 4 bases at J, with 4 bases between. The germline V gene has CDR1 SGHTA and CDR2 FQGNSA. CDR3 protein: CASSFPNQPQHF. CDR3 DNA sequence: TGTGCCAGCAGCTTCCCGAATCAGCCCCAGCATTTT.

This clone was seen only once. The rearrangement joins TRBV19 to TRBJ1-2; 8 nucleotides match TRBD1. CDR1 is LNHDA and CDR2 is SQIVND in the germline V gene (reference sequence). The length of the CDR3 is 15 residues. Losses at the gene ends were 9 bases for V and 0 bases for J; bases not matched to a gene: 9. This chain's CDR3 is CASGQGYPTNYGYTF. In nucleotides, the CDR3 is TGTGCCAGCGGACAGGGCTACCCCACTAACTATGGCTACACCTTC. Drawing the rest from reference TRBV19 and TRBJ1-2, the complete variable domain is DGGITQSPKYLFRKEGQNVTLSCEQNLNHDAMYWYRQDPGQGLRLIYYSQIVNDFQKGDIAEGYSVSREKKESFPLTVTSAQKNPTAFYLCASGQGYPTNYGYTFGSGTRLTVV.